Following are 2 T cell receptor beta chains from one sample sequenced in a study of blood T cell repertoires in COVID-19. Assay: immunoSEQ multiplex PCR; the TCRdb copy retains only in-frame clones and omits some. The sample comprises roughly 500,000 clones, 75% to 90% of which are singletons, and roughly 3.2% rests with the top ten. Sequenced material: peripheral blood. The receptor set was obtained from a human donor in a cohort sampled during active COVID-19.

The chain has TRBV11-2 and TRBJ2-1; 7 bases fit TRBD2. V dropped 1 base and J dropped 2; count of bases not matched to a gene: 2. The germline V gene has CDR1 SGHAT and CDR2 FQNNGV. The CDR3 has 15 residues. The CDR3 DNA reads TGTGCCAGCAGCTTAGCTAGCGGAACCTACAATGAGCAGTTCTTC. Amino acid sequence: CASSLASGTYNEQFF.

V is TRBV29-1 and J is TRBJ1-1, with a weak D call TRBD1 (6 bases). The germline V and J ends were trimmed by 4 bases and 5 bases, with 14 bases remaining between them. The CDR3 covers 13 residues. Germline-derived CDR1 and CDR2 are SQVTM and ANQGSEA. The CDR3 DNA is TGCAGCGTTGGGTCAACAGGGTTGACTGAAGCTTTCTTT. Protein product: CSVGSTGLTEAFF.